A selection of T cell receptor beta chains follows, all from one sample in a study of response to subunit inactivated influenza vaccine. TCRdb ran MiXCR on the RT-PCR reads and lists one entry per CDR3 protein. This repertoire shows roughly 170,000 distinct CDR3 sequences, about 9% found once; its top ten account for roughly a tenth. Material: non-naive T cells sorted from PBMCs, obtained on the day of vaccination. The source of these receptors is a man aged 50 or older who received an inactivated influenza vaccine. Each CDR3 is given with its conserved first and last residue. A D gene is named only where the DNA matches it firmly. Expanded clones get a size class; other rows say once, few or many, or leave the size out.

j_gene: TRBJ2-1; abundance: few; d_gene: .; v_gene: TRBV7-8; CDR3nt: TGTGCCAGCAGCTTACGAAGCGGATCCTCCTACAATGAGCAGTTCTTC; CDR3aa: CASSLRSGSSYNEQFF
j_gene: TRBJ1-1; abundance: .; d_gene: .; v_gene: TRBV5-1; CDR3nt: TGCGCCAGCAGCTTGGGGGCTCAAGGCACTGAAGCTTTCTTT; CDR3aa: CASSLGAQGTEAFF
j_gene: TRBJ1-5; abundance: .; d_gene: .; v_gene: TRBV3-1; CDR3nt: TGTGCCAGCAGCCAAGAAGCGCAGGGCCCTGATCAGCCCCAGCATTTT; CDR3aa: CASSQEAQGPDQPQHF
j_gene: TRBJ1-2; abundance: .; d_gene: .; v_gene: TRBV5-1; CDR3nt: TGCGCCAGCAGCTCCCAAGGGTTTTACGACTATGGCTACACCTTC; CDR3aa: CASSSQGFYDYGYTF
j_gene: TRBJ2-7; abundance: many; d_gene: .; v_gene: TRBV20-1; CDR3nt: TGCAGTGCTCGGGGGCCAGGGTTCTACGAGCAGTACTTC; CDR3aa: CSARGPGFYEQYF
j_gene: TRBJ2-7; abundance: .; d_gene: .; v_gene: TRBV7-9; CDR3nt: TGTGCCAGCAGCTTAGTCAACAGCTACTACGAGCAGTACTTC; CDR3aa: CASSLVNSYYEQYF
j_gene: TRBJ1-5; abundance: .; d_gene: .; v_gene: TRBV11-2; CDR3nt: TGTGCCAGCAGCCAAGGATCGGGCCAGCCCCAGCATTTT; CDR3aa: CASSQGSGQPQHF
j_gene: TRBJ2-2; abundance: many; d_gene: .; v_gene: TRBV15; CDR3nt: TGTGCCACCAGCCCGACGAGGAACACCGGGGAGCTGTTTTTT; CDR3aa: CATSPTRNTGELFF
j_gene: TRBJ1-2; abundance: .; d_gene: .; v_gene: TRBV18; CDR3nt: TGTGCCAGCTCACCACGTCCCGGGGTGATTAACTATGGCTACACCTTC; CDR3aa: CASSPRPGVINYGYTF
j_gene: TRBJ2-7; abundance: .; d_gene: .; v_gene: TRBV7-6; CDR3nt: TGTGCCAGCAGCCCAGGGAATGGTCCTTACGAGCAGTACTTC; CDR3aa: CASSPGNGPYEQYF
j_gene: TRBJ1-1; abundance: .; d_gene: .; v_gene: TRBV3-1; CDR3nt: TGTGCCAGCACCCAACACGATCGGAACACTGAAGCTTTCTTT; CDR3aa: CASTQHDRNTEAFF
j_gene: TRBJ2-7; abundance: .; d_gene: TRBD1; v_gene: TRBV20-1; CDR3nt: TGCAGTGCTAGGAGGACAGGGCCTTTGGAGCAGTACTTC; CDR3aa: CSARRTGPLEQYF
j_gene: TRBJ2-3; abundance: .; d_gene: .; v_gene: TRBV7-2; CDR3nt: TGTGCCAGCAGCAATCGGGGGATCGGCACAGATACGCAGTATTTT; CDR3aa: CASSNRGIGTDTQYF
j_gene: TRBJ2-3; abundance: many; d_gene: .; v_gene: TRBV20-1; CDR3nt: TGCAGTGCTAGAATTCCCTCAGGGGCAGGAGATACGCAGTATTTT; CDR3aa: CSARIPSGAGDTQYF
j_gene: TRBJ2-1; abundance: .; d_gene: .; v_gene: TRBV7-2; CDR3nt: TGTGCCAGCAGCTTAGAACCGGGGGGCCGGAATGAGCAGTTCTTC; CDR3aa: CASSLEPGGRNEQFF
j_gene: TRBJ2-7; abundance: many; d_gene: TRBD1; v_gene: TRBV27; CDR3nt: TGTGCCAGCAGTCTTGGGACAGCAGGCTACGAGCAGTACTTC; CDR3aa: CASSLGTAGYEQYF
j_gene: TRBJ1-1; abundance: .; d_gene: .; v_gene: TRBV20-1; CDR3nt: TGCAGTGCTGGACCCCAGGGCACTGAAGCTTTCTTT; CDR3aa: CSAGPQGTEAFF
j_gene: TRBJ2-1; abundance: .; d_gene: TRBD2; v_gene: TRBV27; CDR3nt: TGTGCCAGCAGTTCAGCGGGGGAGCAGTTCTTC; CDR3aa: CASSSAGEQFF
j_gene: TRBJ2-1; abundance: .; d_gene: .; v_gene: TRBV7-9; CDR3nt: TGTGCCAGCAGCTTAGTGACTAGCTCCTACAATGAGCAGTTCTTC; CDR3aa: CASSLVTSSYNEQFF
j_gene: TRBJ1-4; abundance: .; d_gene: TRBD1; v_gene: TRBV9; CDR3nt: TGTGCCAGCAGCCCCTGGACAGGGATTAATGAAAAACTGTTTTTT; CDR3aa: CASSPWTGINEKLFF
j_gene: TRBJ2-3; abundance: many; d_gene: .; v_gene: TRBV6-2/TRBV6-3; CDR3nt: TGTGCCAGCAGTTACTCGACGACGGACCGCACAGATACGCAGTATTTT; CDR3aa: CASSYSTTDRTDTQYF
j_gene: TRBJ2-3; abundance: many; d_gene: .; v_gene: TRBV27; CDR3nt: TGTGCCAGCAGTTTATCGCAGGGGCTCTTGCAGTATTTT; CDR3aa: CASSLSQGLLQYF
j_gene: TRBJ2-1; abundance: many; d_gene: .; v_gene: TRBV4-3; CDR3nt: TGCGCCAGCAGCCAAGAACGCGGGAATGAGCAGTTCTTC; CDR3aa: CASSQERGNEQFF
j_gene: TRBJ2-7; abundance: .; d_gene: .; v_gene: TRBV28; CDR3nt: TGTGCCAGCAGTTTATGCGGTACACCGAACTACGAGCAGTACTTC; CDR3aa: CASSLCGTPNYEQYF
j_gene: TRBJ1-2; abundance: many; d_gene: .; v_gene: TRBV9; CDR3nt: TGTGCCAGCAGCGTCCACAGGGCGGGGGGCTACACCTTC; CDR3aa: CASSVHRAGGYTF
j_gene: TRBJ1-1; abundance: few; d_gene: .; v_gene: TRBV20-1; CDR3nt: TGCAGTGCTAGAGAACGGGGGAACACTGAAGCTTTCTTT; CDR3aa: CSARERGNTEAFF
j_gene: TRBJ1-4; abundance: few; d_gene: .; v_gene: TRBV10-2; CDR3nt: TGCGCCAGCAGTGAGATAAATGAAAAACTGTTTTTT; CDR3aa: CASSEINEKLFF
j_gene: TRBJ2-3; abundance: many; d_gene: TRBD1; v_gene: TRBV4-1; CDR3nt: TGCGCCAGCAGCCCTGGACAGGTCGGGGCAGATACGCAGTATTTT; CDR3aa: CASSPGQVGADTQYF
j_gene: TRBJ1-1; abundance: .; d_gene: .; v_gene: TRBV10-2; CDR3nt: TGCGCCAGCAGGCGGGGATTGAACACTGAAGCTTTCTTT; CDR3aa: CASRRGLNTEAFF
j_gene: TRBJ2-7; abundance: few; d_gene: .; v_gene: TRBV12-3/TRBV12-4; CDR3nt: TGTGCCAGCAGTCGGGACGGCTACGAGCAGTACTTC; CDR3aa: CASSRDGYEQYF
j_gene: TRBJ2-7; abundance: many; d_gene: TRBD2; v_gene: TRBV3-1; CDR3nt: TGTGCCAGCAGCCAAGGCCTGGGACTAGCGGTCTACGAGCAGTACTTC; CDR3aa: CASSQGLGLAVYEQYF
j_gene: TRBJ2-1; abundance: few; d_gene: .; v_gene: TRBV18; CDR3nt: TGTGCCAGCTCACCAGGGGATGTCAATGAGCAGTTCTTC; CDR3aa: CASSPGDVNEQFF
j_gene: TRBJ1-3; abundance: .; d_gene: TRBD1; v_gene: TRBV6-4; CDR3nt: TGTGCCAGCAGCCGGGACAGGGACCCAGGAAACACCATATATTTT; CDR3aa: CASSRDRDPGNTIYF
j_gene: TRBJ2-5; abundance: few; d_gene: TRBD2; v_gene: TRBV27; CDR3nt: TGTGCCAGCAGTGTGGCAGCGGGGGATACCCAGTACTTC; CDR3aa: CASSVAAGDTQYF
j_gene: TRBJ2-2; abundance: few; d_gene: .; v_gene: TRBV2; CDR3nt: TGTGCCAGCAGTGAAATTCAGGCACCGAACACCGGGGAGCTGTTTTTT; CDR3aa: CASSEIQAPNTGELFF
j_gene: TRBJ1-2; abundance: few; d_gene: .; v_gene: TRBV6-2/TRBV6-3; CDR3nt: TGTGCCAGCAGTTACGCGGAAATCTATGGCTACACCTTC; CDR3aa: CASSYAEIYGYTF
j_gene: TRBJ2-1; abundance: .; d_gene: TRBD2; v_gene: TRBV11-2; CDR3nt: TGTGCCATCAGCTTAGTAAGGACTAGCGGGAGCAATGAGCAGTTCTTC; CDR3aa: CAISLVRTSGSNEQFF
j_gene: TRBJ2-5; abundance: few; d_gene: .; v_gene: TRBV20-1; CDR3nt: TGCAGTGCTAGTGGGGGCAGCGGCGGGGGTTGGGGGACCCAGTACTTC; CDR3aa: CSASGGSGGGWGTQYF
j_gene: TRBJ2-5; abundance: few; d_gene: TRBD1; v_gene: TRBV11-2; CDR3nt: TGTGCCAGCAGCTCCGGGACAGGGGAAGAGACCCAGTACTTC; CDR3aa: CASSSGTGEETQYF
j_gene: TRBJ2-1; abundance: few; d_gene: TRBD2; v_gene: TRBV6-5; CDR3nt: TGTGCCAGCAGTTACTCGATTGGGGGGGTGGGCTACAATGAGCAGTTCTTC; CDR3aa: CASSYSIGGVGYNEQFF
j_gene: TRBJ2-7; abundance: .; d_gene: TRBD2; v_gene: TRBV28; CDR3nt: TGTGCCAGCAGTTTACCACTAGCGGGGCCCTACGAGCAGTACTTC; CDR3aa: CASSLPLAGPYEQYF
j_gene: TRBJ2-3; abundance: few; d_gene: TRBD1; v_gene: TRBV7-2; CDR3nt: TGTGCCAGCAGCTCGGGACAGGGTTCAGGGGATACGCAGTATTTT; CDR3aa: CASSSGQGSGDTQYF
j_gene: TRBJ2-7; abundance: many; d_gene: TRBD1; v_gene: TRBV20-1; CDR3nt: TGCAGTGCTAGATTTTCCGACAGGGGGAACAGGGGCGAGCAGTACTTC; CDR3aa: CSARFSDRGNRGEQYF
j_gene: TRBJ2-2; abundance: .; d_gene: TRBD2; v_gene: TRBV20-1; CDR3nt: TGCAGTTCTAGAGAGCCTGACAGCGGGGGGACGAGATCGAACACCGGGGAACTGTTTTTT; CDR3aa: CSSREPDSGGTRSNTGELFF
j_gene: TRBJ2-5; abundance: .; d_gene: .; v_gene: TRBV4-2; CDR3nt: TGTGCCAGCAGCCAAGCGTCCGCCCAACAAGAGACCCAGTACTTC; CDR3aa: CASSQASAQQETQYF
j_gene: TRBJ2-5; abundance: few; d_gene: TRBD2; v_gene: TRBV5-1; CDR3nt: TGCGCCAGCAGCTACGCCGGGACTAGCGGGGGGGCGGTATCCCAAGAGACCCAGTACTTC; CDR3aa: CASSYAGTSGGAVSQETQYF
j_gene: TRBJ1-4; abundance: few; d_gene: .; v_gene: TRBV10-3; CDR3nt: TGTGCCACAAACCGCCAAGGGTTAGGGGAAAAACTGTTTTTT; CDR3aa: CATNRQGLGEKLFF
j_gene: TRBJ1-3; abundance: .; d_gene: .; v_gene: TRBV7-2; CDR3nt: TGTGCCAGCAGCCCAGGTCATCGAAACACCATATATTTT; CDR3aa: CASSPGHRNTIYF